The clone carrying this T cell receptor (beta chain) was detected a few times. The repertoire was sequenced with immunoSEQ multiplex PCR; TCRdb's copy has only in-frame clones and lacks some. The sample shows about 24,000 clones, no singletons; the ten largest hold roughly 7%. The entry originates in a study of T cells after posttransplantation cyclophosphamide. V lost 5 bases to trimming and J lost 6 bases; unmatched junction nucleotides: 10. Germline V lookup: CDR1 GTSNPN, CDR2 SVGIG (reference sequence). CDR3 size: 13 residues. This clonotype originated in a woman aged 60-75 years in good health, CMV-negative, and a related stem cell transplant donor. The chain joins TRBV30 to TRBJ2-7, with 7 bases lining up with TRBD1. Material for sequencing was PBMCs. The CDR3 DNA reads TGTGCCTGGGGACAGGTCCCTTCGGGCGAGCAGTACTTC. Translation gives CAWGQVPSGEQYF.